The entry that follows covers one T cell receptor (beta chain) sequence. This sample is drawn from a study of tumour-infiltrating T cells in Burkitt lymphoma. As for the study in general: Survival, overall and progression-free, tracked with productive clonality.

Profiled with immunoSEQ multiplex PCR; TCRdb holds only in-frame clones, not every one. The data hold about 7,100 clones, with around 70% observed a single time. This sequence originates from a human donor with diffuse large B-cell lymphoma. Sequencing was performed on tumor tissue.

For the CDR3, the DNA is TGTGCCAGCAGCCAAGATTTAGGACTAGCGTCCAATGAGCAGTTCTTC. Translated, it gives CASSQDLGLASNEQFF. This chain links TRBV14 with TRBJ2-1; 9 nucleotides align to TRBD2. Germline V gene sequence: CDR1 SGHDN, CDR2 FVKESK. Trimming at V came to 0 bases and at J to 6 bases, leaving 6 bases not matched to a gene. This CDR3 has 16 residues.